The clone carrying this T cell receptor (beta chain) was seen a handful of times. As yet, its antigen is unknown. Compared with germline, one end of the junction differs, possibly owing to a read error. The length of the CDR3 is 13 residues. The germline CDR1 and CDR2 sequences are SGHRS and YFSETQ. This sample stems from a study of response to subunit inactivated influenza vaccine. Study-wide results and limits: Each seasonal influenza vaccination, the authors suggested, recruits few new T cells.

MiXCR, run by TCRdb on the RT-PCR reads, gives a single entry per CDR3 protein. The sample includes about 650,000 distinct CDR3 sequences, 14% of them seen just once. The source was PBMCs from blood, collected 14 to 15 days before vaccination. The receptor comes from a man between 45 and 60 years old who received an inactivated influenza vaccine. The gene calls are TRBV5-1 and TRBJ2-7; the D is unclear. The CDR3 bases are TGCGCCAGCAGCTTCCCATCCGACTCGGCTCTGCACTTC. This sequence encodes CASSFPSDSALHF. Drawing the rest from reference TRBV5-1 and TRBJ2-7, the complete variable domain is KAGVTQTPRYLIKTRGQQVTLSCSPISGHRSVSWYQQTPGQGLQFLFEYFSETQRNKGNFPGRFSGRQFSNSRSEMNVSTLELGDSALYLCASSFPSDSALHFGPGTRLTVT.